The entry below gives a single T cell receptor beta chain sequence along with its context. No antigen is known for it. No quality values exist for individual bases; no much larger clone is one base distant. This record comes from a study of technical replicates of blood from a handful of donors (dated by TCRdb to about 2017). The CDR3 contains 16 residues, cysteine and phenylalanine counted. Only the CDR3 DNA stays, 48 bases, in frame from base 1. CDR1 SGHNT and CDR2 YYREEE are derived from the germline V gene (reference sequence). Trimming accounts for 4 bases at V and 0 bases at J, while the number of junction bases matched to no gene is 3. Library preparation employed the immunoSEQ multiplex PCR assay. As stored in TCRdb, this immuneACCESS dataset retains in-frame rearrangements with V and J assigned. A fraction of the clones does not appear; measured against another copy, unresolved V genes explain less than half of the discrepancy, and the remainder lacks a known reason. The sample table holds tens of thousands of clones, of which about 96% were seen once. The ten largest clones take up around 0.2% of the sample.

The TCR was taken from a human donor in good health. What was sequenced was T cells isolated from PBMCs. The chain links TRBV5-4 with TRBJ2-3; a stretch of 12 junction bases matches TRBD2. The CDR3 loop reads CASSPGLAGSTDTQYF. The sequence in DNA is TGTGCCAGCAGCCCCGGACTAGCGGGGAGCACAGATACGCAGTATTTT.